The next 25 T cell receptor beta chains were all read from a single sample in a study of post-analysis software for immune sequencing data. These receptors lack a known antigen. The library was made from cDNA and included unique molecular identifiers. TCRdb fed the PCR reads into MiXCR, producing one record per CDR3 protein. The sample records 550,000 to 700,000 distinct CDR3 sequences, about 40% being singletons. Broader study findings: Controls had lower frequencies than patients of five or six TRBV segments, which included TRBV5-6, TRBV5-1 and TRBV20-1.

Specimen: blood. The receptors were gathered from a girl aged 5 to 17 with multiple sclerosis.

This clonotype was detected only a few times. The chain recombines TRBV5-6 with TRBJ2-3; D may be TRBD2 (5 bases). Germline CDR1 and CDR2: SGHDT and YYEEEE. The CDR3 has 16 residues. Trimming pared 9 bases from V and 5 bases from J, leaving 25 bases between. In nucleotides, the CDR3 is TGTGCCAACAACCAGGACTGTCGGGTTAGCCGAGATACGCAGTATTTT. It codes for CANNQDCRVSRDTQYF.

V and J are TRBV6-1 and TRBJ1-2; no clear D gene. V shed 2 bases and J shed 4 bases, with 17 bases lying between them. The germline V gene has CDR1 MNHNS and CDR2 SASEGT. The CDR3 has 16 amino acids. CDR3 residues: CASSEIKPEFGYGYTF. The CDR3, as DNA: TGTGCCAGCAGTGAAATTAAGCCCGAATTTGGCTATGGCTACACCTTC.

This sequence joins TRBV6-2 or TRBV6-3 and TRBJ2-1; 11 bases map to TRBD2. Germline CDR1 and CDR2: MNHEY and SVGEGT. The trim removed 3 bases at V and 2 bases at J, leaving 0 bases unmatched. This CDR3 has 15 amino acids. Here the CDR3 reads CASSYSGGAYNEQFF. CDR3 nucleotide sequence: TGTGCCAGCAGTTATAGCGGGGGGGCCTACAATGAGCAGTTCTTC.

In its sample, this clonotype was seen a few times. This chain uses TRBV7-2 with TRBJ2-7; D might be TRBD2 (7 bases). Germline V CDR1 and CDR2: SGHTA, FQGNSA. This CDR3 has 15 amino acids. The ends were cut back, 3 bases at V and 2 bases at J, with 14 bases in the middle. The CDR3 coding sequence is TGTGCCAGCAGCTTTGCGGGGGCTACCCCCTACGAGCAGTACTTC. This encodes CASSFAGATPYEQYF.

This clonotype has just a few counts. The chain couples TRBV12-3 or TRBV12-4 to TRBJ2-1; 13 bases fit TRBD2. The CDR3 is 15 residues long. The V segment lost 5 bases and the J segment 6 bases; nucleotides outside the gene matches: 4. The CDR3 is CASSLRTSGSNEQFF. The CDR3 DNA follows: TGTGCCAGCAGTCTCCGGACTAGCGGGAGCAATGAGCAGTTCTTC.

The CDR3, as DNA: TGCAGCGTTGAAGGATACAGACCCCAAGAGACCCAGTACTTC. Its translation is CSVEGYRPQETQYF. The chain uses TRBV29-1 and TRBJ2-5; D gene uncertain. V lost 1 base and J 1 base, leaving 10 bases between the germline ends. Germline V gene lookup returns CDR1 SQVTM and CDR2 ANQGSEA. The CDR3 runs 14 residues.

The sample holds a few counts of this clonotype. The CDR3 bases are TGTGCCAGCAGTGAACGGCAGGGTGGGGGAGAGACCCAGTACTTC. The encoded protein is CASSERQGGGETQYF. The V gene is TRBV6-1, the J gene TRBJ2-5, with D perhaps TRBD1 or TRBD2 (5 bases each). V lost 2 bases and J 4 bases, leaving 14 bases between the germline ends. Germline-derived CDR1 and CDR2 are MNHNS and SASEGT. This CDR3 is 15 amino acids long.

The genes are TRBV4-1 and TRBJ2-7; 8 nucleotides align to TRBD1. The CDR3 loop spans 14 amino acids. J was trimmed by 3 bases and V by 4 bases; bases with no gene match: 5. Germline V gives CDR1 MGHRA, CDR2 YSYEKL. CDR3 region: CASSPLGQGYEQYF. In nucleotides, the CDR3 is TGCGCCAGCAGCCCCTTAGGACAGGGCTACGAGCAGTACTTC.

The V call is TRBV9, the J call TRBJ1-5; D is possibly TRBD1 (6 bases). V was trimmed by 2 bases and J by 2 bases, leaving 11 bases between them. The CDR3 contains 15 residues. From germline, CDR1 is SGDLS and CDR2 YYNGEE. The DNA for the CDR3 is TGTGCCAGCAGCGTGGGGGGGGCTGGCAATCAGCCCCAGCATTTT. Translation gives CASSVGGAGNQPQHF.

The genes are TRBV14 and TRBJ2-7, with D perhaps TRBD2 (6 bases). The length of the CDR3 is 13 residues. V lost 5 bases and J 7 bases, leaving 15 bases between the germline ends. Per the germline V gene, CDR1 is SGHDN and CDR2 is FVKESK. Written as DNA, the CDR3 is TGTGCCAGCAGCACCTGGTGGGGGGAAGAGCAGTACTTC. Its protein is CASSTWWGEEQYF.

The chain has TRBV5-1 and TRBJ1-1; unclear D gene. CDR1 and CDR2 (germline): SGHRS, YFSETQ. V lost 1 base to trimming and J lost 4 bases, with 8 bases between them. This CDR3 has 13 amino acids. The CDR3 DNA is TGCGCCAGCAGCTTGCCGACCCCCACTGAAGCTTTCTTT. As protein: CASSLPTPTEAFF.

Details on this clonotype: At one boundary the junction diverges from the germline segment, which might be a read error. The gene calls are TRBV11-2 and TRBJ2-1; the match to TRBD2 covers 8 bases. The CDR3 is made up of 15 amino acids. Germline lookup yields CDR1 SGHAT and CDR2 FQNNGV. CDR3 residues: CASTLAGPGYNEQFF. In DNA form, the CDR3 reads TGTGCCAGCACCTTAGCGGGGCCAGGCTACAATGAGCAGTTCTTC.

The count of this clonotype is one. The rearrangement joins TRBV11-3 to TRBJ2-1; 10 bases align to TRBD1. The CDR3 is made up of 18 amino acids. V trimming: 4 bases; J trimming: 0 bases; junction bases outside the gene matches: 9. The germline gives CDR1 SGHNT, CDR2 YENEEA. CDR3 coding DNA: TGTGCCAGCAGCTGGATTCCGGGACAGGGGTTCTCCTACAATGAGCAGTTCTTC. Translating gives CASSWIPGQGFSYNEQFF. The complete variable domain, with remaining parts taken from reference TRBV11-3 and TRBJ2-1, reads EAGVVQSPRYKIIEKKQPVAFWCNPISGHNTLYWYLQNLGQGPELLIRYENEEAVDDSQLPKDRFSAERLKGVDSTLKIQPAELGDSAVYLCASSWIPGQGFSYNEQFFGPGTRLTVL.

In its sample, this clonotype was seen a few times. The rearrangement uses TRBV3-1 and TRBJ1-2; 8 bases align to TRBD1. V shed 1 base, J shed 2 bases, and the junction held 3 bases outside the gene matches. The length of the CDR3 is 15 residues. CDR1 and CDR2 (germline): LGHDT, YNNKEL (reference sequence). The CDR3 spells CASSQGTGSNYGYTF. In nucleotides, the CDR3 is TGTGCCAGCAGCCAAGGGACAGGGTCCAACTATGGCTACACCTTC.

The chain links TRBV20-1 to TRBJ2-3, with 16 bases matching TRBD2. Germline values: CDR1 DFQATT, CDR2 SNEGSKA (reference sequence). The ends lost 5 bases at V and 0 bases at J; junction bases unmatched: 8. CDR3 length: 18 amino acids. The CDR3 reads CSAVKGLAGGSSTDTQYF. CDR3 in DNA: TGCAGTGCTGTGAAGGGACTAGCGGGAGGGTCTAGCACAGATACGCAGTATTTT.

This chain joins TRBV2 and TRBJ2-7; TRBD1 might be the D (6 bases). The CDR3 totals 16 residues. Per germline, CDR1 SNHLY and CDR2 FYNNEI. V was clipped by 6 bases and J by 3 bases, with 21 bases between them. In DNA form, the CDR3 reads TGTGCCAGCAGAACCTATGGCCTTGGACAGCTCTACGAGCAGTACTTC. The encoded protein is CASRTYGLGQLYEQYF.

This clonotype occurred once. The CDR3 region has the DNA TGTGCCAGCAGTTCCACAGGGTGGACTGAAGCTTTCTTT. Amino acids: CASSSTGWTEAFF. The chain recombines TRBV12-3 or TRBV12-4 with TRBJ1-1; weak D call: TRBD1 (6 bases). V was trimmed by 4 bases and J by 5 bases, leaving 11 bases between them. This CDR3 spans 13 amino acids.

This sequence joins TRBV10-3 and TRBJ2-1; D possibly corresponds to TRBD2 (5 bases). V shed 7 bases and J shed 8 bases, with 12 bases lying between them. CDR3 size: 12 residues. Germline CDR1 and CDR2: ENHRY and SYGVKD. CDR3 DNA: TGTGCCATCAACGGGGTCAGCGATGAGCAGTTCTTC. This gives the protein CAINGVSDEQFF.

This chain uses TRBV12-3 or TRBV12-4 with TRBJ2-2; TRBD2 is a possible D gene (5 bases). The CDR3 loop spans 14 amino acids. Trimming shortened V by 3 bases and J by 6 bases, and 11 bases separated the two germline ends. This CDR3 is CASSFLTGAGELFF. For the CDR3, the DNA is TGTGCCAGCAGTTTCTTAACCGGGGCCGGGGAGCTGTTTTTT.

The chain joins TRBV9 to TRBJ1-1, with a weak D call TRBD1 (5 bases). Trimming took 3 bases from V and 4 from J, leaving 13 bases between them. In germline, CDR1 is SGDLS, CDR2 YYNGEE. The CDR3 loop spans 14 amino acids. The CDR3 bases are TGTGCCAGCAGCGGGGGGGGTTGGGGCACTGAAGCTTTCTTT. Translated, it gives CASSGGGWGTEAFF.

V is TRBV9 and J is TRBJ2-5, with TRBD1 identical over 12 bases. With the DNA end fitting TRBJ2-7 better, the J assignment may be wrong. The CDR3 totals 15 residues. CDR1 SGDLS and CDR2 YYNGEE come from the germline V gene. The CDR3 DNA sequence: TGTGCCAGCAGCGTATCCGGGACAGGGGGCTCCGAGCAGTACTTC. Translation gives CASSVSGTGGSEQYF.

CDR3 protein: CASTQNRATLANYGYTF. The CDR3 bases are TGTGCCAGCACCCAGAATCGAGCCACGTTAGCTAACTATGGCTACACCTTC. V gene TRBV5-5 combines with J gene TRBJ1-2; no clear D gene. V lost 6 bases and J 0 bases, leaving 21 bases between the germline ends. In germline, CDR1 is SGHKS, CDR2 YYEKEE (reference sequence). This CDR3 spans 17 amino acids.

This chain uses TRBV6-6 with TRBJ1-5; D is unclear. The CDR3 is 12 residues long. Deletions cut 7 bases from V and 9 bases from J, with 13 bases between. The germline CDR1 and CDR2 sequences are MNHNY and SVGAGI (reference sequence). The CDR3 nucleotides read TGTGCCAGCAAAACACTAGCAATGCCCCAGCATTTT. It yields the protein CASKTLAMPQHF.

This clonotype was observed a few times. The V and J genes are TRBV5-1 and TRBJ1-2, with 8 positions matching TRBD1. CDR3 length equals 16 residues. Germline values: CDR1 SGHRS, CDR2 YFSETQ. After removal of 4 bases from V and 6 bases from J, the junction contained 14 bases not matched to a gene. The CDR3 region is CASSPDVPGGADGYTF. The CDR3 region has the DNA TGCGCCAGCAGCCCGGATGTCCCAGGGGGCGCAGATGGCTACACCTTC.

The chain carries TRBV7-8 and TRBJ1-2; D is undetermined. Trimming took off 4 bases at V and 1 base at J, with 10 bases between the two ends. Germline-derived CDR1 and CDR2 are SGHVS and FQNEAQ. The CDR3 is 14 amino acids. CDR3 sequence reads: CASSSPTHNYGYTF. The CDR3 DNA reads TGTGCCAGCAGCTCCCCAACCCATAACTATGGCTACACCTTC.